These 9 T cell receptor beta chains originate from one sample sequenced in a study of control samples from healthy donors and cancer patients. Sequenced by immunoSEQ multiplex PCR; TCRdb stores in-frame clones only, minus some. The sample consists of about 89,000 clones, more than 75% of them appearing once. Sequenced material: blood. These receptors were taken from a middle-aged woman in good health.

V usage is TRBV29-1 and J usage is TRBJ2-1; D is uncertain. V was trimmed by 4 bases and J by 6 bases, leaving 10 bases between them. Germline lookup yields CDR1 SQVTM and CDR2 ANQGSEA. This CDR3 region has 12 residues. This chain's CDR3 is CSVVIDLNEQFF. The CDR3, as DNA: TGCAGCGTTGTCATAGACCTCAATGAGCAGTTCTTC.

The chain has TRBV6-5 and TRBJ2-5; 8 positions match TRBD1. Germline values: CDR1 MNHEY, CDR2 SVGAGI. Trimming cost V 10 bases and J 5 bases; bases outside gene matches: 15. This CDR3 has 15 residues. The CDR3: CATREGSGGVETQYF. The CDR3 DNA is TGTGCCACCCGGGAAGGGTCAGGGGGCGTTGAGACCCAGTACTTC.

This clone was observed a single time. The CDR3 spells CASSYSGRNTGELFF. The CDR3 bases are TGCGCCAGCTCCTATAGCGGGCGTAACACCGGGGAGCTGTTTTTT. The V gene is TRBV5-1, the J gene TRBJ2-2, with 7 bases matching TRBD2. J gave up 2 bases and V 7 bases, and 8 bases lay outside the gene matches. CDR3 length: 15 residues. Germline assignment: CDR1 SGHRS and CDR2 YFSETQ.

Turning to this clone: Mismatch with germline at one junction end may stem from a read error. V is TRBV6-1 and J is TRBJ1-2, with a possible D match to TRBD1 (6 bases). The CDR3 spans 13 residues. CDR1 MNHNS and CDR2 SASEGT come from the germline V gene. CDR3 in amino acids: CASSEALRGGHRF. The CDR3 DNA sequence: TGTGCCAGCAGTGAAGCGCTTCGGGGGGGACACAGATTC.

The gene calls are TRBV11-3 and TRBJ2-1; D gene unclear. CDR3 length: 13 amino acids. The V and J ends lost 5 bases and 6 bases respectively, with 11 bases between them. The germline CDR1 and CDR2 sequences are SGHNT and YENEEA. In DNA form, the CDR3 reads TGTGCCAGCAGCCTACCTAGGAGCAATGAGCAGTTCTTC. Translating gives CASSLPRSNEQFF.

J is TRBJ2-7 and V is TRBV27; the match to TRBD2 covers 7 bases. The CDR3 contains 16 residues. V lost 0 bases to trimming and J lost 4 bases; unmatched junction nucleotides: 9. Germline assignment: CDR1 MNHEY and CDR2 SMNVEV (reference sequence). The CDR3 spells CASSLSGAGVAYEQYF. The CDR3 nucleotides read TGTGCCAGCAGTTTATCGGGCGCGGGGGTCGCATACGAGCAGTACTTC.

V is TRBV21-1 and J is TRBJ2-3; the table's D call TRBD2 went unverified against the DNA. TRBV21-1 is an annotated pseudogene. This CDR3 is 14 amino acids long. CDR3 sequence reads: CASSKETSGTGQYF. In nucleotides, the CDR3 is TGTGCCAGCAGCAAGGAGACTAGCGGGACGGGTCAGTATTTT.

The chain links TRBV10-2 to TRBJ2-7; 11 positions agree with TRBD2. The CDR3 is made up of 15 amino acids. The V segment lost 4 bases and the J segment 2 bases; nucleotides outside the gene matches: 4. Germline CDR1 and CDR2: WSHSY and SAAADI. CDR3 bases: TGCGCCAGCAGTGCGGGACTAGCGGCTACCTACGAGCAGTACTTC. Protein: CASSAGLAATYEQYF.

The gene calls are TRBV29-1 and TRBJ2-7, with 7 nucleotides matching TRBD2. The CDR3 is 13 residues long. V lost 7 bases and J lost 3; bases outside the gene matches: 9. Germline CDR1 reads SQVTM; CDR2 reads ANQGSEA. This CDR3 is CSAHGTKGYEQYF. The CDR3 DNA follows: TGCAGCGCCCACGGGACTAAGGGCTACGAGCAGTACTTC.